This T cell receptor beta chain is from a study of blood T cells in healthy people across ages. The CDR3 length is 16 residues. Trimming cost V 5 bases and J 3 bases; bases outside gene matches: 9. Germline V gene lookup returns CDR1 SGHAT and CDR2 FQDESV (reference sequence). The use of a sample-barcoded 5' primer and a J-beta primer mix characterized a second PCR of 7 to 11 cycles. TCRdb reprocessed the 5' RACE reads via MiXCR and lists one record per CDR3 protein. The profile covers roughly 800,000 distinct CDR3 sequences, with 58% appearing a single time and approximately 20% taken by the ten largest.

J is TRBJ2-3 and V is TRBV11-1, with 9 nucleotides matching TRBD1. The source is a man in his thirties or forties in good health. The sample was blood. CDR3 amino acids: CASSTSGTGRTDTQYF. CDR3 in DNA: TGTGCCAGCAGCACCTCCGGGACAGGGAGAACAGATACGCAGTATTTT.